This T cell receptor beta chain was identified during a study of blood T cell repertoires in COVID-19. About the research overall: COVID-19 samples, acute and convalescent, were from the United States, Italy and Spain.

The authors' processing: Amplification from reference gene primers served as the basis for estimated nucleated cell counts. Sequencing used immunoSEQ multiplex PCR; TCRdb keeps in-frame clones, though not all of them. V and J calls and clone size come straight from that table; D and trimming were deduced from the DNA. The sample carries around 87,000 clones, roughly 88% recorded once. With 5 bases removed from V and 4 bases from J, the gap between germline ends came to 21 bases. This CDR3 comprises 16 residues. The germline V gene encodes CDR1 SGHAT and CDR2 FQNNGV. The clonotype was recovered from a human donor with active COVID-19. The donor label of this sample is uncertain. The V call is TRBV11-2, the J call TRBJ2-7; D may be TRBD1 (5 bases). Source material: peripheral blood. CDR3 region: CASSNRQFSGSYEQYF. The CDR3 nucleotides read TGTGCCAGCAGCAATCGACAGTTTTCAGGGTCATACGAGCAGTACTTC.